This T cell receptor beta chain was found in a study of blood T cell repertoires in COVID-19. Study-wide background: The United States, Italy and Spain were the sources of the acute and convalescent COVID-19 samples. Nucleic acid was either cDNA or gDNA, and it came from T cells, B-cell-depleted T cells, or PBMCs.

Original processing notes: Reference gene primer amplification gave nucleated cell count estimates. Assay used: immunoSEQ multiplex PCR; TCRdb lists only in-frame clones, some missing. V and J calls and clone size are copied from that table; D and trimming were computed from the DNA. The sample lists about 140,000 clones, about 76% occurring once. The ends lost 0 bases at V and 7 bases at J; junction bases unmatched: 5. This CDR3 is built from 14 residues. Germline CDR1 is SGHRS and CDR2 is YFSETQ. Sequencing was done on a sample of peripheral blood. This sequence joins TRBV5-1 and TRBJ2-7; 9 bases line up with TRBD1. This receptor was taken from an elderly man with acute or convalescent COVID-19. The DNA for the CDR3 is TGCGCCAGCAGCTTGGGGGACAGGGTAGGGGAGCAGTACTTC. It encodes CASSLGDRVGEQYF.